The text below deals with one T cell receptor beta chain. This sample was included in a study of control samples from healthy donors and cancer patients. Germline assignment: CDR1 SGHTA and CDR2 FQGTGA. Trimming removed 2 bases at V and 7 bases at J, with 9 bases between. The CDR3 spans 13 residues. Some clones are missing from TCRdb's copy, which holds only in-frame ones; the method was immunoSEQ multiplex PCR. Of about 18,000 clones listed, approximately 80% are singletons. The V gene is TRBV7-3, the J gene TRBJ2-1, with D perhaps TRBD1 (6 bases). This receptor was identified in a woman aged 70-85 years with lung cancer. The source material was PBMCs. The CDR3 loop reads CASSLARGNEQFF. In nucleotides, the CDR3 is TGTGCCAGCAGCTTAGCCAGGGGTAATGAGCAGTTCTTC.